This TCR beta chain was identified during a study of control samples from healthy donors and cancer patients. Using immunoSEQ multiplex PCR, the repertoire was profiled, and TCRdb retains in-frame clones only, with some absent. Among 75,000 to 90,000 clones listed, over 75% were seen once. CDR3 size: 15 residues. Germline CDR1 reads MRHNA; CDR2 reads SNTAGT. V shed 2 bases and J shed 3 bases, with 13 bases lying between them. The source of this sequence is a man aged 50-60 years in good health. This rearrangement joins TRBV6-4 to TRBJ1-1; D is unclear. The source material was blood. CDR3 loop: CASSDPRTADTEAFF. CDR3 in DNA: TGTGCCAGCAGTGACCCAAGGACTGCGGACACTGAAGCTTTCTTT.